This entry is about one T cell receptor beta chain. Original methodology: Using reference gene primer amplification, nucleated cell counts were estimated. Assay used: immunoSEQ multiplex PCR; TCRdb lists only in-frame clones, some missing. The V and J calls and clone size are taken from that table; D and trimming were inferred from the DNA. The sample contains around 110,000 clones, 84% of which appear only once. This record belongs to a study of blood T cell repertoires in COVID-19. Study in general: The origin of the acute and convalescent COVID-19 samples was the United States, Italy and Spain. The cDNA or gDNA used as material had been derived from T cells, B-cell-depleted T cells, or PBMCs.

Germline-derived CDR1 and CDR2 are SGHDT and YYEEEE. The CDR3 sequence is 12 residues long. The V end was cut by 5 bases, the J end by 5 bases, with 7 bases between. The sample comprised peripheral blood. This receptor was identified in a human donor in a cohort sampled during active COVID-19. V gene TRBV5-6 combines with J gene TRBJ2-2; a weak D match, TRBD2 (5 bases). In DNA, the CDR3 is TGTGCCAGCAGTCGGAGGACCGGGGAGCTGTTTTTT. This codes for CASSRRTGELFF.